A single sample gave rise to the 17 T cell receptor beta chains below, sequenced in a study of T-cell reconstitution after alpha-beta-depleted transplantation in children. Preparation of the TCRbeta library was carried out with unique molecular identifiers. TCRdb passed the PCR reads through MiXCR, listing each CDR3 protein once. This sample has roughly 420,000 distinct CDR3 sequences, with 15% to 20% found just once. The sample was PBMCs, mostly from graft donor cells, taken 360 days after TCRalphabeta/CD19-depleted stem cell transplant. These receptors all stem from a boy less than two years old who had a stem cell transplant for Wiskott-Aldrich syndrome, so the T cells may come from the graft donor.

The rearrangement uses TRBV4-2 and TRBJ2-7, with D unresolved. The CDR3 runs to 15 residues. Germline assignment: CDR1 LGHNA and CDR2 YNFKEQ. Trimming stripped 1 base from V and 2 bases from J, with 12 bases between. Here the CDR3 reads CASSQAVGRTYEQYF. CDR3 bases: TGTGCCAGCAGCCAAGCTGTTGGGCGCACCTACGAGCAGTACTTC.

The chain links TRBV20-1 to TRBJ2-5; D uncertain. CDR3 size: 12 residues. The V and J ends lost 3 bases and 2 bases respectively, with 7 bases between them. The germline CDR1 and CDR2 sequences are DFQATT and SNEGSKA (reference sequence). CDR3 nucleotides: TGCAGTGCTAGCGGGCCTCAAGAGACCCAGTACTTC. Translating gives CSASGPQETQYF.

This clonotype showed up just a few times. The chain has TRBV20-1 and TRBJ1-1; no clear D. Trimming removed 5 bases at V and 1 base at J, with 11 bases between. This CDR3 region has 13 residues. CDR1 DFQATT and CDR2 SNEGSKA come from the germline V gene (reference sequence). CDR3 sequence: CSAPGPWNTEAFF. The CDR3 bases are TGCAGTGCTCCCGGGCCTTGGAACACTGAAGCTTTCTTT.

The chain carries TRBV3-1 and TRBJ2-1; 15 bases line up with TRBD2. The germline gives CDR1 LGHDT, CDR2 YNNKEL (reference sequence). The CDR3 has 17 residues. The junction had 4 bases not matched to a gene; V was cut back by 1 base and J by 6 bases. This CDR3 reads CASSQVGLAGGGNEQFF. In nucleotides, the CDR3 is TGTGCCAGCAGCCAAGTGGGACTAGCGGGAGGAGGCAATGAGCAGTTCTTC.

The chain couples TRBV12-3 or TRBV12-4 to TRBJ2-5; TRBD1 matches at 9 bases. V lost 4 bases to trimming and J lost 0 bases; unmatched junction nucleotides: 12. CDR3 length: 18 residues. CDR3 protein: CASSYSLDRGRYQETQYF. The CDR3 nucleotides are TGTGCCAGCAGTTATTCTCTAGACAGGGGGAGATACCAAGAGACCCAGTACTTC.

This clonotype was seen a handful of times. The chain recombines TRBV5-1 with TRBJ2-3, with 7 positions matching TRBD2. This CDR3 has 15 amino acids. Trimming took 4 bases from V and 3 from J; bases not matched to a gene: 8. The germline CDR1 and CDR2 sequences are SGHRS and YFSETQ. CDR3 nucleotide sequence: TGCGCCAGCAGCCGGGACCAAGCGGGAACAGATACGCAGTATTTT. Encoded protein: CASSRDQAGTDTQYF.

In this sample, this clonotype turned up a few times. This sequence joins TRBV29-1 and TRBJ2-7, with 7 bases identical to TRBD1. Germline V gene sequence: CDR1 SQVTM, CDR2 ANQGSEA. The ends lost 2 bases at V and 3 bases at J; junction bases unmatched: 4. This CDR3 spans 13 amino acids. This chain's CDR3 is CSVEMGDSYEQYF. CDR3 sequence (DNA): TGCAGCGTTGAAATGGGGGACAGCTACGAGCAGTACTTC.

The chain recombines TRBV20-1 with TRBJ2-1; 10 positions agree with TRBD2. V lost 1 base and J lost 4; bases outside the gene matches: 4. The CDR3 length is 15 residues. The germline gives CDR1 DFQATT, CDR2 SNEGSKA (reference sequence). CDR3 in DNA: TGCAGTGCTAGAGCCCCTAGCGGGAGTTACAATGAGCAGTTCTTC. It yields the protein CSARAPSGSYNEQFF.

This clonotype was observed a handful of times. V is TRBV7-9 and J is TRBJ2-3, with 11 bases fitting TRBD2. Germline trimming cut 0 bases from V and 3 bases from J; bases unmatched to any gene: 5. The germline gives CDR1 SEHNR, CDR2 FQNEAQ (reference sequence). This CDR3 contains 17 residues. CDR3 in amino acids: CASSLALAGGRTDTQYF. The CDR3 nucleotides read TGTGCCAGCAGCTTAGCCCTAGCGGGAGGTAGGACAGATACGCAGTATTTT.

Concerning this clonotype itself: Sequence at one end of the junction differs from germline and may be a read error. The gene calls are TRBV6-2 or TRBV6-3 and TRBJ1-5, with D tentatively TRBD1 (6 bases). CDR3 length equals 13 residues. The germline V gene has CDR1 MNHEY and CDR2 SVGEGT. CDR3 sequence (DNA): TGTGCCAGCACTTACAGGGATTCGCAGCCCCAGCATTTT. This sequence encodes CASTYRDSQPQHF.

This chain connects TRBV7-2 to TRBJ2-3, with D unresolved. V was cut by 5 bases and J by 3 bases, with 15 bases left in between. Germline V gene sequence: CDR1 SGHTA, CDR2 FQGNSA. This CDR3 is built from 15 residues. CDR3 amino acids: CASSPARGVTDTQYF. In DNA form, the CDR3 reads TGTGCCAGCAGCCCAGCTAGAGGCGTGACAGATACGCAGTATTTT.

This chain joins TRBV24-1 and TRBJ2-2, with TRBD2 matching 12 bases. The CDR3 is made up of 15 amino acids. Per germline, CDR1 KGHDR and CDR2 SFDVKD. Trimming removed 7 bases from V and 4 bases from J; junction bases left unmatched: 3. The CDR3 protein is CATSGTSGPTGELFF. The CDR3 DNA follows: TGTGCCACCAGCGGGACTAGCGGGCCCACCGGGGAGCTGTTTTTT.

The table lists this clonotype with a few counts. CDR3 bases: TGCAGTGCTAGAGATAGGGACAGGGGCTCCTACGAGCAGTACTTC. Its protein is CSARDRDRGSYEQYF. The chain recombines TRBV20-1 with TRBJ2-7, with 10 bases lining up with TRBD1. With V trimmed by 0 bases and J by 0 bases, 2 bases remained unmatched. Germline-derived CDR1 and CDR2 are DFQATT and SNEGSKA (reference sequence). The CDR3 loop spans 15 amino acids.

This clonotype was observed once. V gene TRBV5-1 combines with J gene TRBJ2-7; a weak D match, TRBD2 (6 bases). CDR1 and CDR2 (germline): SGHRS, YFSETQ. This CDR3 has 14 amino acids. V was clipped by 4 bases and J by 2 bases, with 13 bases between them. The CDR3 DNA is TGCGCCAGCAGCCGGGAGCGGGCCACCTACGAGCAGTACTTC. This translates into CASSRERATYEQYF.

This clonotype was observed a handful of times. The genes are TRBV5-1 and TRBJ1-1; 8 bases fit TRBD1. V lost 0 bases and J lost 0; bases outside the gene matches: 13. The CDR3 spans 19 residues. From germline, CDR1 is SGHRS and CDR2 YFSETQ. DNA of the CDR3: TGCGCCAGCAGCTTGGGCGGGACAGGTCCTCTAACCATGAACACTGAAGCTTTCTTT. Its translation: CASSLGGTGPLTMNTEAFF.

This clonotype was seen more than once but under ten times. The rearrangement joins TRBV30 to TRBJ2-7; D is undetermined. The V and J ends lost 0 bases and 2 bases respectively, with 17 bases between them. Germline values: CDR1 GTSNPN, CDR2 SVGIG (reference sequence). The CDR3 contains 16 residues. In DNA, the CDR3 is TGTGCCTGGAGTGTAGAAGGCCGAATTCTGACCTACGAGCAGTACTTC. Protein product: CAWSVEGRILTYEQYF.

This clonotype was detected many times. The V gene is TRBV29-1, the J gene TRBJ1-2, with D maybe TRBD1 (5 bases). The CDR3 is 11 residues long. Germline CDR1 SQVTM, CDR2 ANQGSEA. The V gene lost 4 bases and the J gene lost 2 bases, with 5 bases spanning the gap. In nucleotides, the CDR3 is TGCAGCGTTGGACAGAACTATGGCTACACCTTC. It translates to CSVGQNYGYTF.